The clone carrying this T cell receptor (beta chain) was seen once. The data were produced by immunoSEQ multiplex PCR, yet TCRdb's version contains in-frame clones alone and is incomplete. This sample has some 150,000 clones, with roughly 83% found just once. These data belong to a study of blood T cell repertoires in COVID-19. Assignments of participants to cohorts depended upon their own reported clinical history. In Cohort 3, a recovered donor had either two negative PCRs, clearance, or symptom resolution. This CDR3 has 17 amino acids. Looked up from germline, CDR1 is SGHNT and CDR2 is YYREEE (reference sequence). V lost 5 bases, J lost 3 bases, and 15 bases stayed unmatched.

This receptor was obtained from a man aged 50 or older who had recovered from COVID-19. Input material: PBMCs or T cells enriched from blood (not recorded which). The gene calls are TRBV5-4 and TRBJ2-7, with 9 nucleotides matching TRBD1. As DNA, the CDR3 is TGTGCCAGCAGTTCTCGGACAGGGGACCGTCGGGGCTACGAGCAGTACTTC. Translated: CASSSRTGDRRGYEQYF.